This T cell receptor beta chain was profiled in a study of T cells in Graves' hyperthyroidism and ophthalmopathy. The table lists this clonotype with many counts. The V gene end was trimmed by 4 bases and the J gene end by 3 bases; junction bases not matched to a gene: 8. The CDR3 contains 14 residues. CDR1 is DFQATT and CDR2 is SNEGSKA in the germline V gene (reference sequence). Amplification yielded TCR beta CDR3 regions, with RNA transcripts as the source. The study used the HTBI primer set for a first-round RT-PCR of the TCR CDR3. TCRdb reprocessed the multiplex PCR reads with MiXCR, giving one entry per CDR3 protein. The table has hundreds of thousands of distinct CDR3 sequences, about 12% seen once; the top ten hold 9.2%.

The chain carries TRBV20-1 and TRBJ2-7, with TRBD2 matching over 8 bases. This receptor was taken from a woman between 18 and 29 years old with Graves' hyperthyroidism. Sequenced material: blood. The CDR3 is CSANKREKGYEQYF. The CDR3 coding sequence is TGCAGTGCTAACAAGCGGGAGAAGGGCTACGAGCAGTACTTC.